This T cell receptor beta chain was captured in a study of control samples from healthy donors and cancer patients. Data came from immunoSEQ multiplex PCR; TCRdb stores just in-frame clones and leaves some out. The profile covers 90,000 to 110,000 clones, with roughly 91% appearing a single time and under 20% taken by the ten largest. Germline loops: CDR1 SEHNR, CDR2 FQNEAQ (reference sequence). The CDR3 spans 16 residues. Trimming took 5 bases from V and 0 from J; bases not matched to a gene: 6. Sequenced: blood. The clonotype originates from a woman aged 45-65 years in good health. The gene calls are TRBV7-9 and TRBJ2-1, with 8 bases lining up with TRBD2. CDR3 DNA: TGTGCCAGCAGCCCTCTAGCGGGTGGCTCCTACAATGAGCAGTTCTTC. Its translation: CASSPLAGGSYNEQFF.